This is a list of T cell receptor beta chains from one sample in a study of T cell repertoires in cytomegalovirus infection. MiXCR, run by TCRdb on the reads, gives a single entry per CDR3 protein. The sample lists approximately 910,000 distinct CDR3 sequences; 25% to 40% were seen once. No antigens are known for them. Sequencing used cultured CD8+ T cells from PBMCs, obtained from culture after CMV antigen stimulation. The receptor set was obtained from a human donor in good health (CMV status not recorded). Some clones in this sample may be carry-over from other donors' samples. Both conserved end residues are part of each CDR3.

TRBJ2-3 | TRBV27 | CASSNQALYSTDTQYF
TRBJ2-4 | TRBV6-2/TRBV6-3 | CASSSRPPDTPLAKNIQYF
TRBJ1-5 | TRBV19 | CASSIDLTRGWSNQPQHF
TRBJ1-1 | TRBV12-3/TRBV12-4 | CASSPDGGRNTEAFF
TRBJ1-1 | TRBV7-8 | CASSLPDINTEAFF
TRBJ2-3 | TRBV27 | CATRSVTQYF
TRBJ2-5 | TRBV7-8 | CASSVTGGEETQYF
TRBJ2-5 | TRBV9 | CASSPRDRAGETQYF
TRBJ1-3 | TRBV7-9 | CASSLSDQGGGNTIYF
TRBJ2-1 | TRBV6-1 | CASSEEQGSNEQFF
TRBJ2-1 | TRBV19 | CASSPRGAGDNEQFF
TRBJ2-7 | TRBV7-7 | CASRCNSREGEQYF
TRBJ1-5 | TRBV27 | CANSLSGKGRIQPQHF
TRBJ2-5 | TRBV25-1 | CASSEEPGEETQYF
TRBJ2-7 | TRBV6-6 | CASRPTLTYEQYF
TRBJ1-4 | TRBV5-6 | CASSLAFDGEKLFF
TRBJ1-2 | TRBV12-5 | CASHGGSNYGYTF
TRBJ2-3 | TRBV7-9 | CASSPNRGFGTDTQYF
TRBJ2-6 | TRBV7-7 | CASSLGGGEVPAGANVLTF
TRBJ2-1 | TRBV12-3/TRBV12-4 | CASSAGLAGNEQFF
TRBJ2-5 | TRBV6-6 | CASSSRPGQIEETQYF
TRBJ1-1 | TRBV12-3/TRBV12-4 | CASSNIGAGGELVSRTEAFF
TRBJ2-1 | TRBV19 | CASSPRRWDNEQFF
TRBJ1-1 | TRBV14 | CASSQERWGTLNTEAFF
TRBJ1-1 | TRBV4-1 | CASSPSGGSTEAFF
TRBJ2-5 | TRBV13 | CASSWASGQETQYF
TRBJ2-2 | TRBV19 | CASSFFDRRLAGELFF
TRBJ1-4 | TRBV7-6 | CASEEAPNEKLFF
TRBJ1-1 | TRBV6-8 | CASVHYTEAFF
TRBJ2-3 | TRBV5-8 | CASSSREGHTQYF
TRBJ1-5 | TRBV6-6 | CASSYAQINQPQHF
TRBJ2-1 | TRBV3-1 | CASSALTGGPYNEQFF
TRBJ2-5 | TRBV7-9 | CASSFGTPASALGTQYF
TRBJ1-2 | TRBV27 | CASSFGTGGLYGYTF
TRBJ2-5 | TRBV6-6 | CASSYSSVGETQYF
TRBJ2-7 | TRBV7-6 | CASSLAGPNEQYF
TRBJ1-5 | TRBV7-9 | CASSLEGTGQPQHF
TRBJ1-1 | TRBV4-1 | CASSQDLVGIKEAFF
TRBJ2-1 | TRBV28 | CASSRPRDLREEQFF
TRBJ1-5 | TRBV9 | CASSVGGGGPNQPQHF
TRBJ1-5 | TRBV19 | CASSISRENNQPQHF
TRBJ2-2 | TRBV6-6 | CASSLQGTPPGELFF
TRBJ2-4 | TRBV6-6 | CASTFFWDRENIQYF
TRBJ1-6 | TRBV27 | CASSPGSYNSPLHF
TRBJ2-7 | TRBV7-9 | CASSFGQGPLAQYF
TRBJ1-1 | TRBV12-3/TRBV12-4 | CASSSENRGYTEAFF
TRBJ2-1 | TRBV6-5 | CASSGGTANNEQFF
TRBJ1-4 | TRBV7-9 | CASRTGNREPEKLFF
TRBJ2-1 | TRBV15 | CATSWTAEQFF
TRBJ2-3 | TRBV6-6 | CASSYRDSQTDTQYF
TRBJ1-1 | TRBV14 | CASSGGRGVEMNTEAFF
TRBJ1-2 | TRBV6-5 | CASSYPGTGYTF
TRBJ1-1 | TRBV6-1 | CASSEAQWDTEAFF
TRBJ2-1 | TRBV7-8 | CASSPGTGIRGEQFF
TRBJ2-7 | TRBV12-3/TRBV12-4 | CASSDMSYEQYF
TRBJ1-1 | TRBV12-3/TRBV12-4 | CASSLDSAEAFF
TRBJ2-5 | TRBV5-1 | CASSLFFRDREQETQYF
TRBJ1-1 | TRBV10-3 | CAIKALDGSMNTEAFF
TRBJ2-1 | TRBV20-1 | CSAPKERGYNEQFF
TRBJ1-1 | TRBV7-6 | CASSRLGEDTEAFF